These 32 T cell receptor beta chains were all obtained from the same sample, sequenced in a study of cytomegalovirus exposure and HLA in healthy donors. The PCR used 60 Vbeta and 13 Jbeta primers. Repertoires were generated with immunoSEQ multiplex PCR, while TCRdb's copy carries only in-frame clones and drops some. The sample has around 50,000 clones, roughly 84% seen once. The sequenced material came from PBMCs. The receptors were sampled from a young man in good health and CMV-seronegative.

This sequence joins TRBV19 and TRBJ2-2; weak D call: TRBD1 (6 bases). The CDR3 length is 15 residues. The V gene's germline CDR1 is LNHDA and CDR2 SQIVND (reference sequence). The ends were cut back, 7 bases at V and 3 bases at J, with 15 bases in the middle. The CDR3 DNA reads TGTGCCAGTACGAACAGGGCCCTATACACCGGGGAGCTGTTTTTT. Protein product: CASTNRALYTGELFF.

The chain joins TRBV12-5 to TRBJ2-1, with D perhaps matching TRBD1 (6 bases). Looked up from germline, CDR1 is LGHNT and CDR2 is FRNRAP. Trimming cost V 2 bases and J 4 bases, with 21 bases left between them. The CDR3 is 18 amino acids. CDR3 sequence: CASGLHLSRGQSYNEQFF. The CDR3 DNA follows: TGTGCTAGTGGTTTGCACCTAAGCCGCGGACAGAGTTACAATGAGCAGTTCTTC.

This chain connects TRBV5-5 to TRBJ1-2; TRBD1 agrees at 10 bases. CDR1 is SGHKS, CDR2 YYEKEE, per germline (reference sequence). The CDR3 is 15 residues long. Losses at the gene ends were 1 base for V and 4 bases for J; bases not matched to a gene: 4. The CDR3 nucleotides read TGTGCCAGCAGCTTGATGGACAGGGGGTCCTATGGCTACACCTTC. Amino acid sequence: CASSLMDRGSYGYTF.

The rearrangement uses TRBV10-3 and TRBJ1-1; no clear D gene. This CDR3 is built from 12 residues. Per germline, CDR1 ENHRY and CDR2 SYGVKD. Trimming stripped 2 bases from V and 5 bases from J, with 6 bases between. This CDR3 reads CAISERRTEAFF. CDR3 DNA sequence: TGTGCCATCAGTGAGAGGAGGACTGAAGCTTTCTTT.

This chain joins TRBV19 and TRBJ2-3; 7 bases agree with TRBD1. V gave up 6 bases and J gave up 1 base; unmatched junction bases: 7. The germline V gene encodes CDR1 LNHDA and CDR2 SQIVND (reference sequence). This CDR3 is built from 15 residues. The CDR3 region has the DNA TGTGCCAGTAGGGAGAGGGGGCTCGGCACAGATACGCAGTATTTT. It translates to CASRERGLGTDTQYF. The full variable domain, in which reference TRBV19 and TRBJ2-3 provide the parts outside the CDR3, is DGGITQSPKYLFRKEGQNVTLSCEQNLNHDAMYWYRQDPGQGLRLIYYSQIVNDFQKGDIAEGYSVSREKKESFPLTVTSAQKNPTAFYLCASRERGLGTDTQYFGPGTRLTVL.

As regards this clone: Compared with germline, one end of the junction differs, possibly owing to a read error. The chain uses TRBV5-4 and TRBJ1-6, with TRBD1 matching 10 bases. The germline CDR1 and CDR2 sequences are SGHNT and YYREEE (reference sequence). The CDR3 runs to 12 residues. In nucleotides, the CDR3 is TGTGCCAGCAGCTCGGGGACAGGGGTAACCCTCTTT. This sequence encodes CASSSGTGVTLF.

V is TRBV19 and J is TRBJ1-2; unclear D gene. The CDR3 runs 14 residues. Germline CDR1 LNHDA, CDR2 SQIVND (reference sequence). Trimming pared 7 bases from V and 1 base from J, leaving 13 bases between. As DNA, the CDR3 is TGTGCCAGTACCTATAAGCGGGATAACTATGGCTACACCTTC. This codes for CASTYKRDNYGYTF. The entire variable domain, with the rest obtained from reference TRBV19 and TRBJ1-2, is as follows: DGGITQSPKYLFRKEGQNVTLSCEQNLNHDAMYWYRQDPGQGLRLIYYSQIVNDFQKGDIAEGYSVSREKKESFPLTVTSAQKNPTAFYLCASTYKRDNYGYTFGSGTRLTVV.

V is TRBV4-3 and J is TRBJ2-7, with a tentative D call TRBD2 (5 bases). The CDR3 sequence is 13 residues long. CDR1 and CDR2 (germline): LGHNA, YSLEER. The V gene lost 3 bases and the J gene lost 5 bases, with 11 bases spanning the gap. CDR3 in DNA: TGCGCCAGCAGCCAGAGGGCGAGCGACGAGCAGTACTTC. It codes for CASSQRASDEQYF.

The rearrangement joins TRBV28 to TRBJ2-7; D not resolved. V lost 10 bases, J lost 1 base, and 14 bases lay in between. The V gene's germline CDR1 is MDHEN and CDR2 SYDVKM. The CDR3 length is 13 residues. The CDR3 sequence: CATTFDGSYEQYF. For the CDR3, the DNA is TGTGCCACCACTTTTGACGGGTCCTACGAGCAGTACTTC.

CDR3 coding DNA: TGTGCCAGTAGTATTGGAGGTGAAAAACTGTTTTTT. This translates into CASSIGGEKLFF. The chain recombines TRBV19 with TRBJ1-4, with D hard to call. V lost 3 bases and J 7 bases, leaving 6 bases between the germline ends. There are 12 residues in the CDR3. Germline assignment: CDR1 LNHDA and CDR2 SQIVND (reference sequence). Variable domain in full (rest from reference TRBV19 and TRBJ1-4): DGGITQSPKYLFRKEGQNVTLSCEQNLNHDAMYWYRQDPGQGLRLIYYSQIVNDFQKGDIAEGYSVSREKKESFPLTVTSAQKNPTAFYLCASSIGGEKLFFGSGTQLSVL.

This chain uses TRBV11-3 with TRBJ2-1; TRBD2 matches 7 bases. CDR3 length: 16 residues. The V gene end was trimmed by 3 bases and the J gene end by 8 bases; junction bases not matched to a gene: 13. From germline, CDR1 is SGHNT and CDR2 YENEEA. The CDR3: CASSLGGSGSIYEQFF. The CDR3 nucleotides read TGTGCCAGCAGCTTGGGGGGTAGCGGGTCCATTTATGAGCAGTTCTTC.

This chain uses TRBV19 with TRBJ1-2, with D maybe TRBD1 (5 bases). Germline loops: CDR1 LNHDA, CDR2 SQIVND (reference sequence). Trimming left V 8 bases short and J 0 bases short, with 13 bases between. CDR3 length equals 14 residues. The DNA of the CDR3 is TGTGCCAGTCTTCCAAGACAGCCTAACTATGGCTACACCTTC. Translated, it gives CASLPRQPNYGYTF.

The J gene is TRBJ1-4, the V gene TRBV7-2; maybe TRBD1 (6 bases). V was clipped by 1 base and J by 8 bases, with 14 bases between them. The CDR3 length is 15 residues. Germline CDR1 SGHTA, CDR2 FQGNSA. The CDR3 DNA sequence: TGTGCCAGCAGCTTAGTGGGGGGGCCGGAGGAAAAACTGTTTTTT. This gives the protein CASSLVGGPEEKLFF.

As DNA, the CDR3 is TGTGCCAGCAGTTCCATCCTAACTAGCGGGAGAGGGTACGAGCAGTACTTC. This gives the protein CASSSILTSGRGYEQYF. V and J are TRBV27 and TRBJ2-7, with TRBD2 identical over 11 bases. Trimming took 4 bases from V and 4 from J; bases not matched to a gene: 12. Germline CDR1 and CDR2: MNHEY and SMNVEV (reference sequence). The CDR3 spans 17 residues.

The chain has TRBV2 and TRBJ1-1; TRBD1 aligns across 8 bases. The V segment lost 4 bases and the J segment 10 bases; nucleotides outside the gene matches: 8. Germline lookup yields CDR1 SNHLY and CDR2 FYNNEI. The CDR3 sequence is 13 residues long. CDR3 coding DNA: TGTGCCAGCAGTGCGGGGACAGGAGAAAGAGCTTTCTTT. This encodes CASSAGTGERAFF.

The chain uses TRBV9 and TRBJ2-2; D is unresolved. CDR1 is SGDLS and CDR2 is YYNGEE in the germline V gene. The CDR3 is 15 residues long. Trimming took off 0 bases at V and 0 bases at J, with 6 bases between the two ends. As DNA, the CDR3 is TGTGCCAGCAGCGTAGCTAAGACGAACACCGGGGAGCTGTTTTTT. Encoded protein: CASSVAKTNTGELFF.

This rearrangement joins TRBV18 to TRBJ1-1; TRBD1 matches at 7 bases. With V trimmed by 2 bases and J by 7 bases, 10 bases remained unmatched. This CDR3 region has 15 residues. The V gene's germline CDR1 is KGHSH and CDR2 LQKENI. The CDR3 nucleotides read TGTGCCAGCTCACCAGACGGACAGGAGGCTGTTGAAGCTTTCTTT. Protein: CASSPDGQEAVEAFF.

The V and J genes are TRBV6-5 and TRBJ2-7; 7 bases are a match to TRBD1. CDR1 is MNHEY, CDR2 SVGAGI, per germline. Germline trimming cut 5 bases from V and 2 bases from J; bases unmatched to any gene: 6. The CDR3 has 14 amino acids. In DNA form, the CDR3 reads TGTGCCAGCAGTATCCGGGACAGCGCCTACGAGCAGTACTTC. Translation gives CASSIRDSAYEQYF.

The chain combines TRBV9 with TRBJ2-3; D gene ambiguous. This CDR3 contains 12 residues. Trimming pared 3 bases from V and 4 bases from J, leaving 6 bases between. Germline V gene data show CDR1 as SGDLS and CDR2 as YYNGEE. CDR3 sequence: CASSARPDTQYF. DNA for the CDR3: TGTGCCAGCAGCGCCCGTCCAGATACGCAGTATTTT.

This chain links TRBV30 with TRBJ1-2; no clear D gene. Trimming shortened V by 4 bases and J by 6 bases, and 21 bases separated the two germline ends. This CDR3 is built from 15 residues. Germline V gene lookup returns CDR1 GTSNPN and CDR2 SVGIG (reference sequence). CDR3 DNA sequence: TGTGCCTGGACCCACGGACTGGTGGTCCGGGATGGCTACACCTTC. Its translation is CAWTHGLVVRDGYTF.

The chain carries TRBV9 and TRBJ2-5; maybe TRBD1 (5 bases). The V gene lost 3 bases and the J gene lost 4 bases, with 13 bases spanning the gap. There are 14 residues in the CDR3. Germline V gene data show CDR1 as SGDLS and CDR2 as YYNGEE. For the CDR3, the DNA is TGTGCCAGCAGCGGGGGCGCACGGATAGAGACCCAGTACTTC. It specifies CASSGGARIETQYF.

The chain combines TRBV11-2 with TRBJ2-2, with 15 nucleotides matching TRBD2. CDR1 and CDR2 from the germline V gene are SGHAT and FQNNGV. Germline trimming cut 5 bases from V and 1 base from J; bases unmatched to any gene: 5. The CDR3 runs 18 residues. CDR3: CASSGGLAGGVNTGELFF. The CDR3 nucleotides read TGTGCCAGCAGCGGGGGACTAGCGGGGGGCGTGAACACCGGGGAGCTGTTTTTT.

The chain is built from TRBV4-1 and TRBJ2-7, with D tentatively TRBD2 (5 bases). The CDR3 contains 17 residues. V gave up 1 base and J gave up 3 bases, with 19 bases separating them. Germline V CDR1 and CDR2: MGHRA, YSYEKL. CDR3 residues: CASSQGGQPRQFYEQYF. For the CDR3, the DNA is TGCGCCAGCAGCCAAGGAGGGCAGCCGCGTCAATTCTACGAGCAGTACTTC.

The gene calls are TRBV9 and TRBJ2-5, with 8 bases lining up with TRBD2. Looked up from germline, CDR1 is SGDLS and CDR2 is YYNGEE. This CDR3 comprises 17 residues. The trim removed 0 bases at V and 2 bases at J, leaving 9 bases unmatched. The DNA for the CDR3 is TGTGCCAGCAGCGTAGGCCCGGGGGGGAGCACTCAAGAGACCCAGTACTTC. Translation gives CASSVGPGGSTQETQYF.

V is TRBV21-1 and J is TRBJ2-5; the table's D call of TRBD1 was not tested on the DNA. The J call may not be correct, given that the DNA end is closer to TRBJ2-7. TRBV21-1 is annotated as a pseudogene. The CDR3 extends over 17 amino acids. The CDR3 bases are TGTGCCAGCAGCCCTTGGAACGGCAGGGTAAAGACCTACGAGCAGTACTTC. Translated, it gives CASSPWNGRVKTYEQYF.

The rearrangement uses TRBV14 and TRBJ1-4; D gene uncertain. The V end was cut by 1 base, the J end by 4 bases, with 10 bases between. The CDR3 has 15 amino acids. Germline-derived CDR1 and CDR2 are SGHDN and FVKESK. CDR3 sequence (DNA): TGTGCCAGCAGCCAAGGTTATGGAGATAATGAAAAACTGTTTTTT. This codes for CASSQGYGDNEKLFF.

The chain employs TRBV5-1 and TRBJ2-7; 9 positions match TRBD1. V was pared by 1 base and J by 7 bases, with 9 bases of the junction left unmatched. This CDR3 is 15 amino acids long. Germline loops: CDR1 SGHRS, CDR2 YFSETQ. The DNA of the CDR3 is TGCGCCAGCAGCTTGTCCGGACAGGGGTCGTGGGAGCAGTACTTC. It specifies CASSLSGQGSWEQYF.

This clone turned up a few times. The gene calls are TRBV6-6 and TRBJ1-6; D is perhaps TRBD1 (6 bases). CDR1 MNHNY and CDR2 SVGAGI come from the germline V gene (reference sequence). The CDR3 has 15 residues. Trimming removed 0 bases from V and 9 bases from J, with 12 bases in between. The CDR3 loop reads CASSYSRDNGSPLHF. CDR3 in DNA: TGTGCCAGCAGTTACTCCCGGGACAATGGTTCACCCCTCCACTTT.

This clone appeared a single time. The chain employs TRBV6-5 and TRBJ1-2, with 7 bases fitting TRBD1. The length of the CDR3 is 15 residues. V lost 2 bases and J lost 1; bases outside the gene matches: 4. CDR1 and CDR2 (germline): MNHEY, SVGAGI. CDR3 DNA: TGTGCCAGCAGTTACGACCGGGACAGTAACTATGGCTACACCTTC. Residues: CASSYDRDSNYGYTF.

The chain has TRBV5-1 and TRBJ1-5; the D is unclear. Germline V gene data show CDR1 as SGHRS and CDR2 as YFSETQ. Trimming left V 0 bases short and J 10 bases short, with 11 bases between. The CDR3 is 13 amino acids. The CDR3 coding sequence is TGCGCCAGCAGCTTGGGAGGGTTGGAACCCCAGCATTTT. Its protein is CASSLGGLEPQHF.

This clone was seen a few times. The V gene is TRBV13, the J gene TRBJ1-4; a weak D match, TRBD1 (6 bases). CDR1 and CDR2 (germline): PRHDT, FYEKMQ (reference sequence). V gave up 5 bases and J gave up 8 bases, with 12 bases separating them. The CDR3 runs to 13 residues. This CDR3 reads CASSPFRGEKLFF. CDR3 DNA sequence: TGTGCCAGCAGCCCCTTTAGGGGGGAAAAACTGTTTTTT.

The chain is built from TRBV29-1 and TRBJ1-2, with a possible D match to TRBD1 (6 bases). Trimming cost V 7 bases and J 8 bases, with 17 bases left between them. The CDR3 sequence is 12 residues long. From germline, CDR1 is SQVTM and CDR2 ANQGSEA. CDR3 sequence reads: CSAYRQDGGYTF. CDR3 DNA: TGCAGCGCATACAGACAGGATGGCGGCTACACCTTC. The whole variable domain, filled in from reference TRBV29-1 and TRBJ1-2, reads SAVISQKPSRDICQRGTSLTIQCQVDSQVTMMFWYRQQPGQSLTLIATANQGSEATYESGFVIDKFPISRPNLTFSTLTVSNMSPEDSSIYLCSAYRQDGGYTFGSGTRLTVV.